Here is one TCR beta chain with its context. The sample originates from a study of blood T cell repertoires in COVID-19. Overall study context: The study drew acute and convalescent COVID-19 samples from the United States, Italy and Spain.

V dropped 0 bases and J dropped 11 bases, with 13 bases sitting between them. Germline V gene data show CDR1 as SGHDN and CDR2 as FVKESK. This CDR3 is built from 13 residues. Profiled with immunoSEQ multiplex PCR; TCRdb holds only in-frame clones, not every one. Of about 220,000 clones listed, about 79% are singletons. This chain links TRBV14 with TRBJ1-1; D not certain. Material: PBMCs or T cells enriched from blood (not recorded which). This clonotype originated in a woman aged 40 to 50 with acute COVID-19. The CDR3 nucleotides read TGTGCCAGCAGCCAAGATGTTGGAGGGTACGCTTTCTTT. It codes for CASSQDVGGYAFF.